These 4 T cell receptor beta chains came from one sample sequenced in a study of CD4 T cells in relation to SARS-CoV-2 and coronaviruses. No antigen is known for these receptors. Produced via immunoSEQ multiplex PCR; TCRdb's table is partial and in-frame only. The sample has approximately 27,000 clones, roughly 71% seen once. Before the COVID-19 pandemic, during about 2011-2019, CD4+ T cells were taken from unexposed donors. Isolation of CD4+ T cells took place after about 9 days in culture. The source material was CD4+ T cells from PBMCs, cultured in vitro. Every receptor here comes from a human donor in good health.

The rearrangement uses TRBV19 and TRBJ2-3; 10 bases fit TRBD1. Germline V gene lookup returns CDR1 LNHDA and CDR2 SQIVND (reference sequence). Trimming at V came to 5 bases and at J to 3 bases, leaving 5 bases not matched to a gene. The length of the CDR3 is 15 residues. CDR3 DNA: TGTGCCAGTAGTCCCCGGACAGGGGGAACAGATACGCAGTATTTT. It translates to CASSPRTGGTDTQYF.

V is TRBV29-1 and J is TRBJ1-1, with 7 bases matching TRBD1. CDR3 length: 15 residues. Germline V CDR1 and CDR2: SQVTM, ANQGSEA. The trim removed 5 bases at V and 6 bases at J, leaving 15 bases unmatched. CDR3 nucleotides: TGCAGCGTTATGAACGTCGGCAGGGGGTCTCCTGAAGCTTTCTTT. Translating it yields CSVMNVGRGSPEAFF. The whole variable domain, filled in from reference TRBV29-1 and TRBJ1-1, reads SAVISQKPSRDICQRGTSLTIQCQVDSQVTMMFWYRQQPGQSLTLIATANQGSEATYESGFVIDKFPISRPNLTFSTLTVSNMSPEDSSIYLCSVMNVGRGSPEAFFGQGTRLTVV.

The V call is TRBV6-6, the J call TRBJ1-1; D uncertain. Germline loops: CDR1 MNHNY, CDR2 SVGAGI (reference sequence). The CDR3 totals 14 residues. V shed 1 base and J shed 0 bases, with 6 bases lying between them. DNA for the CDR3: TGTGCCAGCAGTTACTTAGCCCTGAACACTGAAGCTTTCTTT. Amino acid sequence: CASSYLALNTEAFF.

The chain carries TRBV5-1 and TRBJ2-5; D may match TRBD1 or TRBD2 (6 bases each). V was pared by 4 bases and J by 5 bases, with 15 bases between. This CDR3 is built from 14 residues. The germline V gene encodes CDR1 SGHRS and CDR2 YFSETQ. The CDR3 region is CASSNGGLRETQYF. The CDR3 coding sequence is TGCGCCAGCAGCAATGGGGGGCTTCGGGAGACCCAGTACTTC.